Following are 13 T cell receptor beta chains from one sample sequenced in a study of T-cell reconstitution after alpha-beta-depleted transplantation in children. A library of TCRbeta sequences, prepared with unique molecular identifiers, was generated. In TCRdb, the PCR reads were re-called with MiXCR into one record per CDR3 protein. Here the sample spans around 400,000 distinct CDR3 sequences, roughly 11% being singletons. The sample in question was PBMCs from the stem cell graft donor, obtained from the stem cell graft. The receptor source for this set is a human donor who donated a stem cell graft to a child with acute myeloid leukemia.

The chain is built from TRBV6-2 or TRBV6-3 and TRBJ2-7, with D tentatively TRBD2 (5 bases). V was pared by 6 bases and J by 2 bases, with 17 bases between. The CDR3 contains 15 residues. Germline lookup yields CDR1 MNHEY and CDR2 SVGEGT. As DNA, the CDR3 is TGTGCCAGCAGCGACGGGGTAACTAGTGCCTACGAGCAGTACGTC. Its protein is CASSDGVTSAYEQYV.

The gene calls are TRBV4-2 and TRBJ1-1; 8 bases are a match to TRBD1. The CDR3 totals 15 residues. CDR1 is LGHNA and CDR2 is YNFKEQ in the germline V gene. Losses at the gene ends were 1 base for V and 0 bases for J; bases not matched to a gene: 1. The chain's CDR3 is CASSQGDRLNTEAFF. The CDR3 nucleotides are TGTGCCAGCAGCCAAGGGGACAGGCTGAACACTGAAGCTTTCTTT.

This clonotype was counted only a few times. The chain is built from TRBV5-1 and TRBJ2-1; 7 bases are shared with TRBD2. The V segment lost 3 bases and the J segment 8 bases; nucleotides outside the gene matches: 14. From germline, CDR1 is SGHRS and CDR2 YFSETQ. The length of the CDR3 is 16 residues. The CDR3 DNA reads TGCGCCAGCAGCTCCCCACTAGCGCCCCGGCGGTATGAGCAGTTCTTC. The encoded protein is CASSSPLAPRRYEQFF. The complete variable domain, with remaining parts taken from reference TRBV5-1 and TRBJ2-1, reads KAGVTQTPRYLIKTRGQQVTLSCSPISGHRSVSWYQQTPGQGLQFLFEYFSETQRNKGNFPGRFSGRQFSNSRSEMNVSTLELGDSALYLCASSSPLAPRRYEQFFGPGTRLTVL.

This chain uses TRBV10-3 with TRBJ1-5; D call uncertain. This CDR3 comprises 16 residues. Germline CDR1 reads ENHRY; CDR2 reads SYGVKD. V shed 2 bases and J shed 0 bases, with 11 bases lying between them. CDR3 sequence reads: CAISEAAYNSNQPQHF. CDR3 nucleotide sequence: TGTGCCATCAGTGAGGCAGCCTATAATAGCAATCAGCCCCAGCATTTT.

This clonotype has at least ten counts. This chain uses TRBV5-8 with TRBJ1-3; D gene ambiguous. This CDR3 is built from 15 residues. Trimming took off 0 bases at V and 0 bases at J, with 7 bases between the two ends. CDR1 and CDR2 from the germline V gene are SGHTS and YDEGEE. CDR3 protein: CASSLVGRSGNTIYF. Written as DNA, the CDR3 is TGTGCCAGCAGCTTGGTCGGCCGCTCTGGAAACACCATATATTTT. Looking up the rest from reference TRBV5-8 and TRBJ1-3 gives the full variable domain: EAGVTQSPTHLIKTRGQQATLRCSPISGHTSVYWYQQALGLGLQFLLWYDEGEERNRGNFPPRFSGRQFPNYSSELNVNALELEDSALYLCASSLVGRSGNTIYFGEGSWLTVV.

The rearrangement uses TRBV15 and TRBJ2-3; 8 bases map to TRBD2. The V and J ends lost 3 bases and 2 bases, in that order; junction bases with no gene match: 10. The CDR3 has 17 amino acids. From germline, CDR1 is LNHNV and CDR2 YYDKDF (reference sequence). The CDR3 DNA is TGTGCCACCAGCAGCGCGTTGGGTAGCGGGGCCACAGATACGCAGTATTTT. It translates to CATSSALGSGATDTQYF.

In its sample, this clonotype was seen a few times. This chain joins TRBV14 and TRBJ2-3; TRBD2 matches at 12 bases. The CDR3 is 17 amino acids. Germline CDR1 and CDR2: SGHDN and FVKESK. The V gene end was trimmed by 3 bases and the J gene end by 10 bases; junction bases not matched to a gene: 14. CDR3 bases: TGTGCCAGCAGCCAGGGGTGGACTAGCGGGGCCCCGGTGGCGCAGTATTTT. This sequence encodes CASSQGWTSGAPVAQYF.

There are a few counts of this clonotype. V usage is TRBV5-5 and J usage is TRBJ2-3, with 8 positions matching TRBD2. Germline CDR1 SGHKS, CDR2 YYEKEE (reference sequence). The CDR3 length is 16 residues. V lost 1 base to trimming and J lost 2 bases; unmatched junction nucleotides: 6. CDR3 residues: CASSLILAGLTDTQYF. The CDR3 DNA reads TGTGCCAGCAGCTTGATTTTAGCGGGACTCACAGATACGCAGTATTTT.

Many counts were recorded for this clonotype. The rearrangement joins TRBV20-1 to TRBJ2-1, with 11 bases aligning to TRBD2. Germline CDR1 DFQATT, CDR2 SNEGSKA (reference sequence). The V segment lost 6 bases and the J segment 9 bases; nucleotides outside the gene matches: 13. The CDR3 spans 15 residues. In DNA form, the CDR3 reads TGCAGTGCCTCCGAGACTAGCGGGATGAGCGGTGAGCAGTTCTTC. This codes for CSASETSGMSGEQFF.

This clonotype came up a few times. This chain joins TRBV7-3 and TRBJ2-2; tentative D call: TRBD2 (6 bases). CDR3 size: 15 residues. Germline loops: CDR1 SGHTA, CDR2 FQGTGA. With 5 bases removed from V and 0 bases from J, the gap between germline ends came to 10 bases. The CDR3 sequence: CASSEGGANTGELFF. The CDR3 nucleotides are TGTGCCAGCAGCGAAGGAGGGGCGAACACCGGGGAGCTGTTTTTT.

This clonotype was counted between two and nine times. Here the CDR3 reads CASSPDDLGEQFF. In DNA, the CDR3 is TGTGCCAGCAGCCCGGACGACCTCGGTGAGCAGTTCTTC. This rearrangement joins TRBV7-9 to TRBJ2-1, with no clear D. The CDR3 totals 13 residues. Per the germline V gene, CDR1 is SEHNR and CDR2 is FQNEAQ (reference sequence). The V end was cut by 5 bases, the J end by 9 bases, with 14 bases between.

In this sample, this clonotype turned up a few times. The chain couples TRBV18 to TRBJ2-3; 10 nucleotides align to TRBD1. The CDR3 is 15 residues long. V lost 3 bases, J lost 4 bases, and 4 bases stayed unmatched. Per germline, CDR1 KGHSH and CDR2 LQKENI. CDR3 region: CASSPGQGMSDTQYF. The DNA for the CDR3 is TGTGCCAGCTCACCGGGACAGGGGATGTCAGATACGCAGTATTTT.

This clonotype has just a few counts. CDR3 sequence reads: CASSLYPPSLAEDSNEQFF. CDR3 in DNA: TGCGCCAGCAGCTTGTATCCCCCCAGCCTAGCGGAGGATTCGAATGAGCAGTTCTTC. V and J are TRBV5-1 and TRBJ2-1; TRBD2 agrees at 7 bases. The CDR3 consists of 19 residues. V lost 1 base and J lost 7; bases outside the gene matches: 20. Per the germline V gene, CDR1 is SGHRS and CDR2 is YFSETQ.